The 3 T cell receptor beta chains given below trace back to one sample, sequenced in a study of spatial heterogeneity in lung cancer. TCRdb re-called the 5' RACE reads with MiXCR, one entry per CDR3 protein. Of approximately 21,000 distinct CDR3 sequences in the sample, under 4% are singletons; the top ten hold 25% to 35%. Documented time point: sample taken at primary tumor resection. This material consisted of PBMCs, taken at surgery. These receptors were collected from a female donor with early-stage non-small cell lung cancer.

As concerns this clonotype: A much larger clone sits a single nucleotide away, making a read error possible. Here the CDR3 reads CVSSHGTKNIQYF. The CDR3 nucleotides read TGTGTCAGCAGCCATGGGACCAAAAACATTCAGTACTTC. This sequence joins TRBV7-8 and TRBJ2-4, with D unresolved. Germline values: CDR1 SGHVS, CDR2 FQNEAQ. The CDR3 sequence is 13 residues long.

This clonotype was seen repeatedly, ten times or more. The chain employs TRBV4-1 and TRBJ2-3, with 8 positions matching TRBD2. The germline gives CDR1 MGHRA, CDR2 YSYEKL. Losses at the gene ends were 4 bases for V and 1 base for J; bases not matched to a gene: 4. This CDR3 is built from 15 residues. CDR3 in DNA: TGCGCCAGCAGCCCACTAGCGGTCCGCACAGATACGCAGTATTTT. Its protein product is CASSPLAVRTDTQYF.

Only a few counts were recorded for this clonotype. J is TRBJ1-4 and V is TRBV7-9, with TRBD1 matching over 11 bases. CDR1 SEHNR and CDR2 FQNEAQ come from the germline V gene (reference sequence). The J segment lost 6 bases and the V segment lost 1 base, leaving 4 bases of the junction unmatched. This CDR3 is built from 16 residues. The DNA for the CDR3 is TGTGCCAGCAGCTTAGGACCGGGACAGGGGGATGAAAAACTGTTTTTT. Protein: CASSLGPGQGDEKLFF.